The T cell receptor beta chain described here comes from a study of T cell responses to AZD1222 COVID-19 vaccine. The study, taken as a whole, reports: Once two AZD1222 doses were given, Spike-specific TCR breadth and depth went up.

Repertoires were generated with immunoSEQ multiplex PCR, while TCRdb's copy carries only in-frame clones and drops some. The sample shows about 130,000 clones, about nine tenths of them seen only once. Concerning this clone itself: Its target is not known.

The germline CDR1 and CDR2 sequences are MNHNY and SVGAGI (reference sequence). The CDR3 runs to 15 residues. Trimming took off 2 bases at V and 5 bases at J, with 15 bases between the two ends. The sequenced sample was peripheral blood, obtained on day 0 of AZD1222 vaccination. The TCR comes from an adult in good health. The chain couples TRBV6-6 to TRBJ1-1; possibly TRBD1 for D (5 bases). CDR3 loop: CASSYEVAGGTEAFF. The CDR3, as DNA: TGTGCCAGCAGTTACGAAGTGGCGGGGGGGACTGAAGCTTTCTTT.